This TCR beta chain emerged from a study of T cell responses to AZD1222 COVID-19 vaccine. Overall study findings and caveats: Only a handful of AZD1222 recipients, several in all, had baseline seropositivity. Clonal diversity may have been underestimated in mostly white British donors.

With respect to this clone: No antigen is known for it. Other DNA sequences from this sample encode an identical CDR3 as well.

Produced via immunoSEQ multiplex PCR; TCRdb's table is partial and in-frame only. The data show 200,000 or so clones, with about 87% seen just once and 5% to 7% held by the top ten. CDR3 size: 15 residues. V dropped 3 bases and J dropped 1 base, with 13 bases sitting between them. Germline values: CDR1 MNHNS, CDR2 SASEGT. The sample was peripheral blood, taken on day 0 of AZD1222 vaccination. This clonotype was sampled from an adult in good health. The chain is built from TRBV6-1 and TRBJ2-7; D is perhaps TRBD2 (6 bases). The DNA of the CDR3 is TGTGCCAGCAGTGAGGCCGGGACTGTTTCCTACGAGCAGTACTTC. It translates to CASSEAGTVSYEQYF.